There are many counts of the clone carrying this T cell receptor beta chain. The antigen is unknown. This sample is drawn from a study of T cell repertoires in cytomegalovirus infection. Broader study findings: Dominant in the ex vivo response were TCR beta clonotypes restricted by HLA-C and specific for CMV.

A single record per CDR3 protein comes from TCRdb applying MiXCR to the reads. The sample consists of about 150,000 distinct CDR3 sequences, around 20% of them appearing once. The CDR3 runs to 16 residues. Germline lookup yields CDR1 SGHTA and CDR2 FQGNSA. V gave up 1 base and J gave up 6 bases; unmatched junction bases: 7. The origin of this receptor is a human donor in good health (CMV status not recorded). Some clones in this sample may be carry-over from other donors' samples. The V gene is TRBV7-2, the J gene TRBJ2-2; TRBD2 agrees at 8 bases. The sample was PBMCs. CDR3 amino acids: CASSLESGSASGELFF. In DNA form, the CDR3 reads TGTGCCAGCAGCTTAGAGAGCGGGAGTGCGTCCGGGGAGCTGTTTTTT.